The 9 T cell receptor beta chains below all came from one sample that was sequenced in a study of blood T cell repertoires in COVID-19. Repertoires were generated with immunoSEQ multiplex PCR, while TCRdb's copy carries only in-frame clones and drops some. Here the sample spans 150,000 to 200,000 clones, around 80% being singletons. The sequenced sample was PBMCs or T cells enriched from blood (not recorded which). These receptors all come from a man between 45 and 60 years old who had recovered from COVID-19.

The chain combines TRBV3-1 (or the pseudogene TRBV3-2) with TRBJ1-1, with 8 bases matching TRBD1. With V trimmed by 4 bases and J by 5 bases, 6 bases remained unmatched. The CDR3 contains 14 residues. Germline values: CDR1 LGHDT, CDR2 YNNKEL (reference sequence). CDR3: CASSLGQGGTEAFF. DNA for the CDR3: TGTGCCAGCAGCCTCGGACAGGGCGGAACTGAAGCTTTCTTT.

This chain uses TRBV7-9 with TRBJ1-1; D perhaps matches TRBD1 (6 bases). Germline V CDR1 and CDR2: SEHNR, FQNEAQ (reference sequence). Between the trimmed V and J ends, which lost 4 bases and 7 bases, there was a span of 13 bases. The CDR3 covers 13 residues. The CDR3 is CASSYSQGGEAFF. CDR3 coding DNA: TGTGCCAGCAGCTACTCACAGGGTGGTGAAGCTTTCTTT. Full variable domain (missing parts from reference TRBV7-9 and TRBJ1-1): DTGVSQNPRHKITKRGQNVTFRCDPISEHNRLYWYRQTLGQGPEFLTYFQNEAQLEKSRLLSDRFSAERPKGSFSTLEIQRTEQGDSAMYLCASSYSQGGEAFFGQGTRLTVV.

The rearrangement joins TRBV29-1 to TRBJ2-1; 11 nucleotides match TRBD1. The ends lost 7 bases at V and 3 bases at J; junction bases unmatched: 2. The CDR3 is 13 amino acids. The V gene's germline CDR1 is SQVTM and CDR2 ANQGSEA. The CDR3 here is CSAGTGGYNEQFF. CDR3 bases: TGCAGCGCCGGGACAGGGGGCTACAATGAGCAGTTCTTC.

The chain recombines TRBV10-3 with TRBJ1-2; weak D call: TRBD1 (5 bases). Looked up from germline, CDR1 is ENHRY and CDR2 is SYGVKD. This CDR3 contains 13 residues. Trimming pared 7 bases from V and 5 bases from J, leaving 14 bases between. CDR3 bases: TGTGCCATCACGGGGGATCTTGGATATGGCTACACCTTC. Its translation is CAITGDLGYGYTF.

This clone showed up just once. J is TRBJ1-6 and V is TRBV5-1, with 10 bases matching TRBD1. Per germline, CDR1 SGHRS and CDR2 YFSETQ. The CDR3 consists of 15 residues. Unmatched junction bases numbered 10, after V lost 3 bases and J lost 13 bases. DNA for the CDR3: TGCGCCAGCAGCTGGGGGACAGGGGCGGAAGCGCCCCTCCACTTT. It specifies CASSWGTGAEAPLHF.

The chain employs TRBV6-5 and TRBJ1-1; weak D call: TRBD1 (6 bases). The V end was cut by 4 bases, the J end by 0 bases, with 15 bases between. This CDR3 is 16 amino acids long. Germline lookup yields CDR1 MNHEY and CDR2 SVGAGI. CDR3: CASSSLPDSMNTEAFF. The DNA for the CDR3 is TGTGCCAGCAGTTCCCTACCGGACAGTATGAACACTGAAGCTTTCTTT.

This chain connects TRBV27 to TRBJ2-2, with 8 bases fitting TRBD2. CDR1 is MNHEY and CDR2 is SMNVEV in the germline V gene (reference sequence). This CDR3 spans 16 amino acids. V was clipped by 0 bases and J by 1 base; unmatched bases: 1. The DNA for the CDR3 is TGTGCCAGCAGTTTATCTAGCGGGGTGAACACCGGGGAGCTGTTTTTT. Protein: CASSLSSGVNTGELFF.

For the CDR3, the DNA is TGTGCCAGCAGCTTGCGGGTCTGGACAGGGGGAAACACCGGGGAGCTGTTTTTT. This encodes CASSLRVWTGGNTGELFF. The V and J genes are TRBV11-2 and TRBJ2-2; 10 positions agree with TRBD1. Trimming took 3 bases from V and 2 from J; bases not matched to a gene: 9. From germline, CDR1 is SGHAT and CDR2 FQNNGV. The CDR3 sequence is 18 residues long.

The chain has TRBV30 and TRBJ1-2; the D is unclear. From germline, CDR1 is GTSNPN and CDR2 SVGIG (reference sequence). The germline V and J ends were trimmed by 0 bases and 0 bases, with 5 bases remaining between them. This CDR3 region has 13 residues. The DNA of the CDR3 is TGTGCCTGGAGTGTGGCAGCTAACTATGGCTACACCTTC. This gives the protein CAWSVAANYGYTF.